The source of this TCR beta chain is a study of early T cells in non-severe SARS-CoV-2 infection. Study summary: Bulk RNA isolated from unsorted whole blood underwent sequencing; chains were not paired.

The TCR library protocol was used to attach unique molecular identifiers. These identifiers were attached to individual cDNA molecules. TCRdb recomputed calls from the 5' RACE reads with MiXCR, one row per CDR3 protein. There are about 49,000 distinct CDR3 sequences in the sample; over 9.5% occur only once, and approximately 9.1% lies in the top ten. The CDR3 runs to 16 residues. The V gene's germline CDR1 is KGHSH and CDR2 LQKENI. The V gene end was trimmed by 6 bases and the J gene end by 2 bases; junction bases not matched to a gene: 5. This clonotype came up a few times. The antigen remains unidentified. Study-wide results and limits: Anti-spike CD8 responses were favored by VDJdb matching, which missed private and CD4 specificities.

The TCR was taken from an adult who was a healthcare worker with PCR-confirmed SARS-CoV-2 infection or an uninfected control (not recorded which). The sample was whole blood. The chain has TRBV18 and TRBJ2-7, with TRBD2 identical over 15 bases. The DNA for the CDR3 is TGTGCCAGCTCCCTTGGACTAGCGGGAGGGGCCTACGAGCAGTACTTC. Translation: CASSLGLAGGAYEQYF.